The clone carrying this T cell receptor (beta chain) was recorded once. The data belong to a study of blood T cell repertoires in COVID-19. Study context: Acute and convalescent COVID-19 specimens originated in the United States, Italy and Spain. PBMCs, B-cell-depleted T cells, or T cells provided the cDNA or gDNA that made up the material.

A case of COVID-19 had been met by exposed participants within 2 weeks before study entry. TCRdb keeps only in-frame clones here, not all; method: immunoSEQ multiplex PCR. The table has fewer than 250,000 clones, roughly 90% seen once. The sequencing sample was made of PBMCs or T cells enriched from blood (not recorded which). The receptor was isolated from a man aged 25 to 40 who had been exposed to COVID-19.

CDR3 sequence reads: CASSEAQVENSPLHF. The CDR3 DNA follows: TGTGCCAGCAGTGAGGCCCAGGTTGAGAATTCACCCCTCCACTTT. The chain has TRBV2 and TRBJ1-6; unclear D gene. Trimming removed 3 bases from V and 7 bases from J, with 13 bases in between. CDR1 SNHLY and CDR2 FYNNEI come from the germline V gene. The CDR3 runs to 15 residues.